The clone carrying this T cell receptor (beta chain) was seen many times. The record originates from a study of shared clonotypes between healthy human individuals. Germline CDR1 is SGHRS and CDR2 is YFSETQ. The V gene lost 4 bases and the J gene lost 6 bases, with 13 bases spanning the gap. This CDR3 is 13 amino acids long. Clones were read by immunoSEQ multiplex PCR, and TCRdb kept only the in-frame ones, dropping some. This sample carries over a million clones, 97% to 99% of them seen once, and the ten largest clones take 0.3% to 0.45%. Sequencing was carried out using naive CD4+ T cells sorted from blood. Sample subset: CD45RA+ positively selected. The V gene is TRBV5-1, the J gene TRBJ1-2; D is possibly TRBD1 (6 bases). The TCR was taken from a young man in good health. The CDR3 DNA is TGCGCCAGCAGCGAGCAGGGGCTGGATGGCTACACCTTC. Translating it yields CASSEQGLDGYTF.